This T cell receptor (beta chain) was profiled in a study of blood T cell repertoires in COVID-19. Overall study context: The study drew acute and convalescent COVID-19 samples from the United States, Italy and Spain.

In the authors' methods: It was from reference gene primer amplification that nucleated cell counts were estimated. Libraries were prepared by immunoSEQ multiplex PCR; TCRdb keeps only in-frame clonotypes and omits some of them. V, J and clone size reflect that table, while D and trimming were determined from the DNA. Among hundreds of thousands of clones listed, 75% to 85% were seen once. This CDR3 has 14 amino acids. Germline V gene data show CDR1 as SNHLY and CDR2 as FYNNEI. The V end lost 2 bases, the J end lost 3 bases, and 10 bases lay between the germline ends. V and J are TRBV2 and TRBJ2-5, with D perhaps TRBD1 (5 bases). This TCR came from a woman in her 30s with COVID-19, enrolled during active disease. Material: peripheral blood. CDR3 residues: CASSEWGREETQYF. DNA of the CDR3: TGTGCCAGCAGTGAATGGGGCAGGGAAGAGACCCAGTACTTC.